The rows below give T cell receptor beta chains drawn from one sample of a study of beta chain features in type 1 diabetes. Clones were read by immunoSEQ multiplex PCR, and TCRdb kept only the in-frame ones, dropping some. The sample carries roughly 60,000 clones, roughly 60% recorded once. Sequences were obtained from Tregs from blood. These receptors were collected from a woman aged 18-29 years in good health. The CDR3 runs from the conserved cysteine through the conserved F or W. The order of the fields is D gene, clone size, J gene, V gene, CDR3 protein, CDR3 DNA. A D gene is named only where the DNA matches it firmly. Clone sizes are given selectively: once, few, many, or a class where the clone is expanded.

NA	NA	TRBJ2-3	TRBV5-1	CASSLGSRTDTQYF	TGCGCCAGCAGCTTGGGGAGCCGCACAGATACGCAGTATTTT
TRBD2	NA	TRBJ2-7	TRBV7-9	CASRVLAGETDEQYF	TGTGCCAGCAGAGTGCTAGCGGGAGAAACAGACGAGCAGTACTTC
NA	NA	TRBJ2-5	TRBV5-1	CASSLGPGEETQYF	TGCGCCAGCAGCTTGGGTCCGGGAGAAGAGACCCAGTACTTC
NA	NA	TRBJ2-1	TRBV11-1	CASSLDSSAGYNEQFF	TGTGCCAGCAGCTTAGATTCTAGCGCGGGGTACAATGAGCAGTTCTTC
NA	medium-sized	TRBJ2-1	TRBV6-6	CASSYSRRDNEQFF	TGTGCCAGCAGTTACTCACGGAGAGACAATGAGCAGTTCTTC
NA	few	TRBJ2-2	TRBV4-2	CASSGSGTANTGELFF	TGTGCCAGCAGCGGATCCGGGACTGCGAACACCGGGGAGCTGTTTTTT
NA	few	TRBJ2-3	TRBV6-6	CASSYMTSTDTQYF	TGTGCCAGCAGTTACATGACTAGCACAGATACGCAGTATTTT
NA	NA	TRBJ1-5	TRBV5-5	CASSWGQTNQPQHF	TGTGCCAGCAGCTGGGGACAAACCAATCAGCCCCAGCATTTT
NA	NA	TRBJ1-1	TRBV5-5	CASQRVGAMNTEAFF	TGTGCCAGCCAGCGGGTCGGAGCGATGAACACTGAAGCTTTCTTT
NA	NA	TRBJ1-2	TRBV6-5	CASSYSIAGHYGYTF	TGTGCCAGCAGTTACTCGATCGCAGGGCACTATGGCTACACCTTC
NA	few	TRBJ1-2	TRBV2	CASSDRGYGYTF	TGTGCCAGCAGTGATCGCGGGTATGGCTACACCTTC
TRBD1	few	TRBJ1-2	TRBV13	CASSPPSWTGDYGYTF	TGTGCCAGCAGCCCCCCCTCGTGGACAGGGGATTATGGCTACACCTTC
NA	NA	TRBJ1-2	TRBV30	CAWSLDSGYTF	TGTGCCTGGAGTTTGGACAGTGGCTACACCTTC
TRBD1	NA	TRBJ2-7	TRBV18	CASSPGTGIYEQYF	TGTGCCAGCTCACCAGGGACAGGGATCTACGAGCAGTACTTC
TRBD2	once	TRBJ2-1	TRBV6-4	CASSDSSGSYNEQFF	TGTGCCAGCAGTGACTCTAGCGGGAGTTACAATGAGCAGTTCTTC
NA	few	TRBJ1-2	TRBV6-5	CASSQRVDVYGYTF	TGTGCCAGCAGTCAGAGGGTGGACGTCTATGGCTACACCTTC
TRBD2	NA	TRBJ2-1	TRBV5-1	CASSLLPAGAGYNEQFF	TGCGCCAGCAGCCTACTACCAGCGGGAGCGGGTTACAATGAGCAGTTCTTC
TRBD2	NA	TRBJ2-5	TRBV19	CASKAAGEGLETQYF	TGTGCCAGTAAGGCGGCGGGAGAGGGGTTGGAGACCCAGTACTTC
NA	NA	TRBJ1-1	TRBV7-9	CASSFFSRDTAEAFF	TGTGCCAGCAGCTTTTTTTCGCGTGACACGGCGGAAGCTTTCTTT
NA	NA	TRBJ1-1	TRBV6-5	CASSRGTEAFF	TGTGCCAGCAGCCGAGGAACTGAAGCTTTCTTT
NA	NA	TRBJ2-7	TRBV6-6	CASSPPGAYEQYF	TGTGCCAGCAGTCCCCCGGGAGCCTACGAGCAGTACTTC